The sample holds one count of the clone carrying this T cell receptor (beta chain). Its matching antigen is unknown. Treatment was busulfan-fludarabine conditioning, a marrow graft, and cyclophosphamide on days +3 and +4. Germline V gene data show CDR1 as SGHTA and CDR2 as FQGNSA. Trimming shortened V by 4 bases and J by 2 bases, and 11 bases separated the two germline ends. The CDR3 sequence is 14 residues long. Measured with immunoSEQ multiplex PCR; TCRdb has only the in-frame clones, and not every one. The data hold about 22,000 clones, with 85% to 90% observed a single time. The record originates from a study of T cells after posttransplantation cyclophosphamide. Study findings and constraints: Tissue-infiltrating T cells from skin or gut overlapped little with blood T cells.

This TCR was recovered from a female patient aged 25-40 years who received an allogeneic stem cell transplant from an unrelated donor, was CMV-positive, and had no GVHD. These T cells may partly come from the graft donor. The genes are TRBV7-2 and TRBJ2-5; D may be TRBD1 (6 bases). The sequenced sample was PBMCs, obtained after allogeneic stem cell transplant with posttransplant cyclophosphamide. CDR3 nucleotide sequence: TGTGCCAGCAGCTCTAGGACAGTGCAAGAGACCCAGTACTTC. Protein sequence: CASSSRTVQETQYF.